This T cell receptor beta chain was found in a study of T-cell reconstitution after alpha-beta-depleted transplantation in children. Germline CDR1 reads LGHDT; CDR2 reads YNNKEL (reference sequence). The CDR3 sequence is 19 residues long. V gave up 1 base and J gave up 4 bases, with 25 bases separating them. By frequency in the sample, this clonotype is medium-sized. Unique molecular identifiers featured in how the TCRbeta library was prepared. TCRdb reanalysed the PCR reads using MiXCR and keeps one entry per CDR3 protein. The sample consists of fewer than 3,500 distinct CDR3 sequences, 28% of them appearing once.

This rearrangement joins TRBV3-1 to TRBJ1-2; no definite D call. The receptor's source is a male patient aged 2-9 years who had a stem cell transplant for acute myeloid leukemia, so the T cells may come from the graft donor. Source: PBMCs, mostly from graft donor cells, taken 60 days after TCRalphabeta/CD19-depleted stem cell transplant. The CDR3, as DNA: TGTGCCAGCAGCCAAGTTGGTTCGACACGCACGGGCCCCGGCTATGGCTACACCTTC. Translated: CASSQVGSTRTGPGYGYTF.